One T cell receptor (beta chain) is described in this entry. These data belong to a study of radiotherapy plus CTLA-4 blockade in lung cancer. Data came from immunoSEQ multiplex PCR; TCRdb stores just in-frame clones and leaves some out. The repertoire holds tens of thousands of clones, with more than 60% as singletons. CDR3 length: 15 amino acids. Germline V CDR1 and CDR2: SGHVS, FQNEAQ. V lost 2 bases, J lost 6 bases, and 3 bases stayed unmatched. The source of this sequence is a human donor with non-small cell lung cancer who had a partial response to radiotherapy plus ipilimumab. This sequence joins TRBV7-8 and TRBJ2-1, with 11 positions matching TRBD2. Sequencing used peripheral blood, obtained from a patient treated with radiotherapy plus ipilimumab. The CDR3 loop reads CASSLQLAGANEQFF. The CDR3 nucleotides are TGTGCCAGCAGCTTACAACTAGCGGGGGCCAATGAGCAGTTCTTC.